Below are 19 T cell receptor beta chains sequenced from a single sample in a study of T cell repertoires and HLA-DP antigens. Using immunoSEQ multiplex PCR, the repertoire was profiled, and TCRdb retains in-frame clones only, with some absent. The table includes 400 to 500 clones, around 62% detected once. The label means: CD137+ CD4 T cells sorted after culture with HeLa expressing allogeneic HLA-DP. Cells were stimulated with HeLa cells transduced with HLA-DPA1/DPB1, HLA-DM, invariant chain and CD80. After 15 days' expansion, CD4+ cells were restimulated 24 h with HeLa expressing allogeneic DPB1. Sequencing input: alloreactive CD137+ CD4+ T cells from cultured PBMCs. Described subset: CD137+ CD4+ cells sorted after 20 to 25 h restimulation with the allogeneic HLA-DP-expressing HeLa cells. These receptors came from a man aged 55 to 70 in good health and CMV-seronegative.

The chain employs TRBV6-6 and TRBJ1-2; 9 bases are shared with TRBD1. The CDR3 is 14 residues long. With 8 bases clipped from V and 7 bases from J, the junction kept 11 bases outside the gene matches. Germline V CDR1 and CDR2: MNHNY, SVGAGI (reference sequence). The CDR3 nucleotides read TGTGCCAGCCGCCCGCGGGGACAGGGATTTGGCTACACCTTC. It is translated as CASRPRGQGFGYTF.

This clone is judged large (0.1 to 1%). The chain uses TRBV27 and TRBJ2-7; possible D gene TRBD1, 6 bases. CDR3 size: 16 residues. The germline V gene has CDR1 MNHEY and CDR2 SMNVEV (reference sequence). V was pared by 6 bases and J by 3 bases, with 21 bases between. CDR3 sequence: CASSSRVGGGIYEQYV. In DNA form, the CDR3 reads TGTGCCAGCAGCTCCCGGGTTGGGGGCGGAATCTACGAGCAGTACGTC.

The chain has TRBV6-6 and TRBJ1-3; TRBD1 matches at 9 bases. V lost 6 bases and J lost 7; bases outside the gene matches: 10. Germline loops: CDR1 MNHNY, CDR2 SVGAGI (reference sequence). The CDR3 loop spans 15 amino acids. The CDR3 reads CASSLEGTGRNTIYF. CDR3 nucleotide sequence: TGTGCCAGCAGCCTAGAGGGGACAGGGAGGAACACCATATATTTT.

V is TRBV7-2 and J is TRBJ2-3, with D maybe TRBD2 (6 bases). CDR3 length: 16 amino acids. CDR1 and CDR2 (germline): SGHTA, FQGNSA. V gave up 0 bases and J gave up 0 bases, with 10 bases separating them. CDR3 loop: CASSLAGGWSTDTQYF. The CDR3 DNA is TGTGCCAGCAGCTTAGCGGGAGGTTGGAGCACAGATACGCAGTATTTT.

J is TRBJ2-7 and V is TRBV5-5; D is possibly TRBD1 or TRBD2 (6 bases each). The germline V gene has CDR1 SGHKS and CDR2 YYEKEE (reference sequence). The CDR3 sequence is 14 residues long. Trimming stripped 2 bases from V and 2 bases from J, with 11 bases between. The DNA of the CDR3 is TGTGCCAGCAGCTTCCCCCGGGGGCCCTACGAGCAGTACTTC. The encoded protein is CASSFPRGPYEQYF. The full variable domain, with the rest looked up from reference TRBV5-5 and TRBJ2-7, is DAGVTQSPTHLIKTRGQQVTLRCSPISGHKSVSWYQQVLGQGPQFIFQYYEKEERGRGNFPDRFSARQFPNYSSELNVNALLLGDSALYLCASSFPRGPYEQYFGPGTRLTVT.

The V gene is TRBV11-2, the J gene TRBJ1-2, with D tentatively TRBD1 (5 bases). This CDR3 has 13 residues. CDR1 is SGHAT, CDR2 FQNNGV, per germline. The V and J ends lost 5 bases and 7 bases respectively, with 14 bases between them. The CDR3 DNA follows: TGTGCCAGCAGCCGTGCCAGGGACCGTGGCTACACCTTC. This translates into CASSRARDRGYTF.

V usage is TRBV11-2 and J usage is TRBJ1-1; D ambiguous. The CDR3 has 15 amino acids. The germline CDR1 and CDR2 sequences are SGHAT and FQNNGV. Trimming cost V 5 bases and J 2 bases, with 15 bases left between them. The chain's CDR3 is CASSVYINTNTEAFF. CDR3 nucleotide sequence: TGTGCCAGCAGCGTGTACATCAATACCAACACTGAAGCTTTCTTT.

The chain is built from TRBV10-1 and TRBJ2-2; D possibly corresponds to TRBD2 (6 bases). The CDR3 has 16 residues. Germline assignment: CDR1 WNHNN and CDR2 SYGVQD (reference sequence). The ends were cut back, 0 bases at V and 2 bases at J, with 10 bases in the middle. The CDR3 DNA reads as TGCGCCAGCAGTGAGTCCGGACTACCAAACACCGGGGAGCTGTTTTTT. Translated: CASSESGLPNTGELFF.

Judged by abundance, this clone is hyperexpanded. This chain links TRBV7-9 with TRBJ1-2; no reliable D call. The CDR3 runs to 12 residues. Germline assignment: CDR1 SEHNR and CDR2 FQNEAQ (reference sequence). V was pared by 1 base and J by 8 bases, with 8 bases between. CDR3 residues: CASSLEISGYTF. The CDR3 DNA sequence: TGTGCCAGCAGCTTAGAGATAAGCGGCTACACCTTC.

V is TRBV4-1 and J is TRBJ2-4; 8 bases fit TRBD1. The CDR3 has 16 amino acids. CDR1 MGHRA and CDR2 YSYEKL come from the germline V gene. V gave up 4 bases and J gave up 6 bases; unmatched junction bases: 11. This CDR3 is CASSPYPGQGRNIQYF. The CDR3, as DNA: TGCGCCAGCAGCCCCTACCCCGGACAGGGAAGAAACATTCAGTACTTC.

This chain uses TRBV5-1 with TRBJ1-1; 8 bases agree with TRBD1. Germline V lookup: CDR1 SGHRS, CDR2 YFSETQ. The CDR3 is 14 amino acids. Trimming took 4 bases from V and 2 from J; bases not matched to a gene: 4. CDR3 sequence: CASSTDRGNTEAFF. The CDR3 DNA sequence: TGCGCCAGCAGCACCGACAGGGGAAACACTGAAGCTTTCTTT.

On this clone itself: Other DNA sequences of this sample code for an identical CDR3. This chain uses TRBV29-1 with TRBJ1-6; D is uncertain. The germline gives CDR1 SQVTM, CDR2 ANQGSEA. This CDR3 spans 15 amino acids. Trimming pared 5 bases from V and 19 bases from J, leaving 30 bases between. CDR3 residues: CSVRAGSLLLFTPHF. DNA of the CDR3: TGCAGCGTTAGAGCCGGGTCCTTACTATTATTCACCCCTCACTTT.

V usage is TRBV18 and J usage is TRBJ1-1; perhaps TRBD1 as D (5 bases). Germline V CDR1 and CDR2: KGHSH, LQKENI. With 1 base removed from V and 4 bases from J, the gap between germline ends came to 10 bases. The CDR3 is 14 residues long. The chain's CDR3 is CASSPQPGITEAFF. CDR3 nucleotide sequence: TGTGCCAGCTCACCACAACCAGGGATCACTGAAGCTTTCTTT.

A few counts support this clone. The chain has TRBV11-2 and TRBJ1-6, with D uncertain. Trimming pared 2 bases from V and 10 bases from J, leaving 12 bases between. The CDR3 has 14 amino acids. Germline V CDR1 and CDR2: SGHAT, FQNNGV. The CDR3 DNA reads TGTGCCAGCAGCTTATCCAGTGAAGGCTCACCCCTCCACTTT. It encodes CASSLSSEGSPLHF.

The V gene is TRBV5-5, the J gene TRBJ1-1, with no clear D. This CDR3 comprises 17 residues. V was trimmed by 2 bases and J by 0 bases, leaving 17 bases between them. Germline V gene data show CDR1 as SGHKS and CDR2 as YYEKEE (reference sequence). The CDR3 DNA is TGTGCCAGCAGCTTCGATTTTACGGGGTACATGAACACTGAAGCTTTCTTT. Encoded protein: CASSFDFTGYMNTEAFF.

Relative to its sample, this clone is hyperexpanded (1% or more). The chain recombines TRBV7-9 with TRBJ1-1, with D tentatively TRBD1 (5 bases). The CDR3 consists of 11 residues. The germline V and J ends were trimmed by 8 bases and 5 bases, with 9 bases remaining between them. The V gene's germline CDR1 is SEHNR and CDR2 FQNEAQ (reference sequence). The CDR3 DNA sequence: TGTGCCAGCGCTAGGGGAACTGAAGCTTTCTTT. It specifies CASARGTEAFF.

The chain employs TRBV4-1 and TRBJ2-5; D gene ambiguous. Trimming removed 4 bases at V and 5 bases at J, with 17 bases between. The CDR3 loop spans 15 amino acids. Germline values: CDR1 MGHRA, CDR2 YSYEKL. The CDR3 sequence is CASSRSTQSRETQYF. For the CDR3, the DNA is TGCGCCAGCAGCCGATCTACGCAGTCGCGGGAGACCCAGTACTTC.

The CDR3 protein is CASSPRQDNQPQHF. Written as DNA, the CDR3 is TGTGCCAGCTCACCACGACAGGATAATCAGCCCCAGCATTTT. This rearrangement joins TRBV18 to TRBJ1-5, with D possibly matching TRBD1 (6 bases). Trimming stripped 1 base from V and 4 bases from J, with 8 bases between. Germline CDR1 is KGHSH and CDR2 is LQKENI. This CDR3 comprises 14 residues. Full variable domain (rest looked up from reference TRBV18 and TRBJ1-5): NAGVMQNPRHLVRRRGQEARLRCSPMKGHSHVYWYRQLPEEGLKFMVYLQKENIIDESGMPKERFSAEFPKEGPSILRIQQVVRGDSAAYFCASSPRQDNQPQHFGDGTRLSIL.

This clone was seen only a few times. The CDR3 DNA is TGTGCCAGCAGTCGCGACAGTTGGGCTGAAAAACTGTTTTTT. It yields the protein CASSRDSWAEKLFF. The chain carries TRBV6-1 and TRBJ1-4; maybe TRBD1 (5 bases). The CDR3 loop spans 14 amino acids. Trimming cost V 5 bases and J 7 bases, with 14 bases left between them. The germline CDR1 and CDR2 sequences are MNHNS and SASEGT.